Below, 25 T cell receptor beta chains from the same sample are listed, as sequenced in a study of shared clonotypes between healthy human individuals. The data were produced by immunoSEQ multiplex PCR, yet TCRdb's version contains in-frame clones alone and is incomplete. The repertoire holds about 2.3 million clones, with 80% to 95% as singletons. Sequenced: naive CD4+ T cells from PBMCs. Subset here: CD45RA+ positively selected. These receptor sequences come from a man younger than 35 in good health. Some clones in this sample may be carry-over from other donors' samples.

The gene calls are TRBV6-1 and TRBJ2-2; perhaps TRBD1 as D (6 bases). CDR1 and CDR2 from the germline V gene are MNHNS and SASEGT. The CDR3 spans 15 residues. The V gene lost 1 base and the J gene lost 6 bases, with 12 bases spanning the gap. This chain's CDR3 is CASSEVTGQAGELFF. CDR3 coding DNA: TGTGCCAGCAGTGAAGTCACAGGGCAGGCCGGGGAGCTGTTTTTT.

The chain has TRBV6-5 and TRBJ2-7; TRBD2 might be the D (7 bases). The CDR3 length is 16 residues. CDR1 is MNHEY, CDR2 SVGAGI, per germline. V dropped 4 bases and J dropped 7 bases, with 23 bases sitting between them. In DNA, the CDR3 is TGTGCCAGCAGTTCTAAACGGACAGCGGGGAGGGGTGAGCAGTACTTC. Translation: CASSSKRTAGRGEQYF.

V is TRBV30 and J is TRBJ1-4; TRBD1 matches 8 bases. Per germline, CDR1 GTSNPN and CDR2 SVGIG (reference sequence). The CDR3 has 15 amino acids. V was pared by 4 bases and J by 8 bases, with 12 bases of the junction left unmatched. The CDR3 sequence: CAWIDRGGPGEKLFF. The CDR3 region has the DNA TGTGCCTGGATAGACAGGGGCGGGCCGGGCGAAAAACTGTTTTTT.

CDR3 coding DNA: TGTGCCAGCAGCTTAGCGGGACTAGCAGCGAGCACAGATACGCAGTATTTT. This sequence encodes CASSLAGLAASTDTQYF. The rearrangement links TRBV7-2 to TRBJ2-3; 9 bases agree with TRBD2. The CDR3 sequence is 17 residues long. Germline V gives CDR1 SGHTA, CDR2 FQGNSA. V lost 0 bases, J lost 0 bases, and 4 bases stayed unmatched.

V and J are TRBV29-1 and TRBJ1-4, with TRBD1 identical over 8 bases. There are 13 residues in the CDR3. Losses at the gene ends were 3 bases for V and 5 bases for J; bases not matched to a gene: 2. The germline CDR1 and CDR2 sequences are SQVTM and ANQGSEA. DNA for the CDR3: TGCAGCGTTGAGGGACAGGAAAATGAAAAACTGTTTTTT. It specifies CSVEGQENEKLFF. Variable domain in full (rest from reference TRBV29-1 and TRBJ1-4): SAVISQKPSRDICQRGTSLTIQCQVDSQVTMMFWYRQQPGQSLTLIATANQGSEATYESGFVIDKFPISRPNLTFSTLTVSNMSPEDSSIYLCSVEGQENEKLFFGSGTQLSVL.

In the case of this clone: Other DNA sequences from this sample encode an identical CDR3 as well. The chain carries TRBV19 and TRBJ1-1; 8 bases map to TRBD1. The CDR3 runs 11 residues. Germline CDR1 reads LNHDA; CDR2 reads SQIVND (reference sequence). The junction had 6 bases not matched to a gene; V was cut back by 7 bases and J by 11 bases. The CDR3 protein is CASTRTGRAFF. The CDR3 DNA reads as TGTGCCAGTACTCGGACAGGGCGGGCTTTCTTT.

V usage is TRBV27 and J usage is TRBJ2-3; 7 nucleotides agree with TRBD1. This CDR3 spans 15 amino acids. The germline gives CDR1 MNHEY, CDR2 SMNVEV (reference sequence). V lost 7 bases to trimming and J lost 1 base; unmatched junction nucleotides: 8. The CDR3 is CASTPDRRRTDTQYF. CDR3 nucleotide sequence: TGTGCCAGCACTCCGGACAGGCGTCGCACAGATACGCAGTATTTT.

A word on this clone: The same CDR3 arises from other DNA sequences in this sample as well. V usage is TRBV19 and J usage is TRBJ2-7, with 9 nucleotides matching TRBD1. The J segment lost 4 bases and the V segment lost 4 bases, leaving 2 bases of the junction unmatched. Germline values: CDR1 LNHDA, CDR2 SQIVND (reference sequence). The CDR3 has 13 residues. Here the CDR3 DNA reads TGTGCCAGTAGTAAGGGACAGGGTTACGAGCAGTACTTC. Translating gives CASSKGQGYEQYF.

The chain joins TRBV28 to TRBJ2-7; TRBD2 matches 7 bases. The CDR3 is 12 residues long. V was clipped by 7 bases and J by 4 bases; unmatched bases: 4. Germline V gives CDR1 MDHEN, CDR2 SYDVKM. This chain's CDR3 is CASTAGLYEQYF. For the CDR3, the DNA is TGTGCCAGCACAGCGGGATTGTACGAGCAGTACTTC.

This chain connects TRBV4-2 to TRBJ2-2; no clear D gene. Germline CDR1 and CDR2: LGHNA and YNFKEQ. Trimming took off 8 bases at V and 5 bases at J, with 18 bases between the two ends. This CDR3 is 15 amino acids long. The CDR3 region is CASADIRSLTGELFF. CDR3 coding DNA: TGTGCCAGCGCCGATATCCGGAGTTTGACCGGGGAGCTGTTTTTT.

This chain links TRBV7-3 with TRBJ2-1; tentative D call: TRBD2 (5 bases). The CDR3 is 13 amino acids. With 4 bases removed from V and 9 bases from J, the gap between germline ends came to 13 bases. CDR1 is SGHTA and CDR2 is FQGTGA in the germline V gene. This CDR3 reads CASSWTPGVEQFF. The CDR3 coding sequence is TGTGCCAGCAGCTGGACTCCGGGTGTTGAGCAGTTCTTC.

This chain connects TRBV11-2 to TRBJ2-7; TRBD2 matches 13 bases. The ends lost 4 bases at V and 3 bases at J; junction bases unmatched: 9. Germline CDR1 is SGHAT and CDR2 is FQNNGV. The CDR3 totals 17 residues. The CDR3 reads CASSSPTSGRARYEQYF. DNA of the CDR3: TGTGCCAGCAGCTCTCCTACTAGCGGGAGGGCCCGCTACGAGCAGTACTTC.

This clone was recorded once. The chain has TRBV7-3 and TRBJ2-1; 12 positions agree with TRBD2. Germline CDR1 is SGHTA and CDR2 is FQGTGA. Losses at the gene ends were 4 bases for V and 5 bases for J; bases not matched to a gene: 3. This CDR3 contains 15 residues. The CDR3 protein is CASSSLAGGNNEQFF. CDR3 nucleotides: TGTGCCAGCAGCTCCCTAGCGGGAGGGAACAATGAGCAGTTCTTC.

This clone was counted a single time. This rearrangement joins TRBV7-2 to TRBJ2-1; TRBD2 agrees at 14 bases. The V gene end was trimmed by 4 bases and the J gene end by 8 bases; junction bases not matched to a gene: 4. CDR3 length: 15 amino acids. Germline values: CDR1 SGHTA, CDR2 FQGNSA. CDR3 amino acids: CASSSRLAGGHEQFF. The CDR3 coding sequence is TGTGCCAGCAGCTCCCGACTAGCGGGAGGGCATGAGCAGTTCTTC.

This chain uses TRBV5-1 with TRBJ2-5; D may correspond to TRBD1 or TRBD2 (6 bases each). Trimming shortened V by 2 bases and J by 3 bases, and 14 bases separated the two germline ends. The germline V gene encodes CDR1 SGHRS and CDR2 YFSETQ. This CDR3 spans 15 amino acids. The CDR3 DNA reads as TGCGCCAGCAGCTTAGGGGGGCTGCGAAAAGAGACCCAGTACTTC. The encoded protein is CASSLGGLRKETQYF.

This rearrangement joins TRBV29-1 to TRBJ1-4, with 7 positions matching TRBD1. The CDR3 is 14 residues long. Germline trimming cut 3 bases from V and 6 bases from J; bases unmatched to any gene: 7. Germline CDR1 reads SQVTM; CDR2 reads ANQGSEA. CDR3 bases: TGCAGCGTTGATTCAGGCAGGGGGGATGAAAAACTGTTTTTT. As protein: CSVDSGRGDEKLFF.

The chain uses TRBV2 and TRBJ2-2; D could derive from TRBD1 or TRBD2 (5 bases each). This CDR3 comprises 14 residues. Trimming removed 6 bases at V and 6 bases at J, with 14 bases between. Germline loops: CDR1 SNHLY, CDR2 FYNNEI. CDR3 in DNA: TGTGCCAGCAGGGGCAACCGAGGGGCCGGGGAGCTGTTTTTT. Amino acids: CASRGNRGAGELFF.

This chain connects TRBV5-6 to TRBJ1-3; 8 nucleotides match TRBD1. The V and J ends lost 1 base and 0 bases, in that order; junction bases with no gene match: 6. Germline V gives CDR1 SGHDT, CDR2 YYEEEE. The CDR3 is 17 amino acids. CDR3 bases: TGTGCCAGCAGCTTGCCTGGGGACAGGAGCTCTGGAAACACCATATATTTT. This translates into CASSLPGDRSSGNTIYF.

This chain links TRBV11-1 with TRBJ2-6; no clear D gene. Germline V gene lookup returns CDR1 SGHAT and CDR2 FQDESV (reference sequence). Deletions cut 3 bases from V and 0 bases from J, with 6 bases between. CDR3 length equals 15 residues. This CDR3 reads CASSFTASGANVLTF. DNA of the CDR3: TGTGCCAGCAGCTTTACAGCCTCTGGGGCCAACGTCCTGACTTTC.

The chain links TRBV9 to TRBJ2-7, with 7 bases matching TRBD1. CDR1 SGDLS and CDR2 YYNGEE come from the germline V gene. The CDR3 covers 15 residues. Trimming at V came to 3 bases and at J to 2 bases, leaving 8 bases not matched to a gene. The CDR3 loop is CASSAKDRPPYEQYF. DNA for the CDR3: TGTGCCAGCAGCGCAAAGGACAGGCCGCCCTACGAGCAGTACTTC.

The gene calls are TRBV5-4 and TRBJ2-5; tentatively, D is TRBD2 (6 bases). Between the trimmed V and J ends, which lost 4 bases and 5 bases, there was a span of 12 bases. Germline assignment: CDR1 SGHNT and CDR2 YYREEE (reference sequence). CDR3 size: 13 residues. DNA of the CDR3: TGTGCCAGCAGCGGGGGGAGAGCGGAGACCCAGTACTTC. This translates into CASSGGRAETQYF.

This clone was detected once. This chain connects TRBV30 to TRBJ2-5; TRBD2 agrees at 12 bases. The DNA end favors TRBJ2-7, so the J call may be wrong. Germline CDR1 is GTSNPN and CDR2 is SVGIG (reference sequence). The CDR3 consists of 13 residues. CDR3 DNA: TGTGCCGTGGCACTAGCGGGAGGCCACGAGCAGTACTTC. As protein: CAVALAGGHEQYF.

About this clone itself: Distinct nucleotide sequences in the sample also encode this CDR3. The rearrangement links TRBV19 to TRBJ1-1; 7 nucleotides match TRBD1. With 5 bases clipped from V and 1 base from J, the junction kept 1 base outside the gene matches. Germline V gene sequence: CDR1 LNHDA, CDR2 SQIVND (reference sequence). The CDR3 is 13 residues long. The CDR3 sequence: CASSGTANTEAFF. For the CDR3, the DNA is TGTGCCAGTAGTGGGACAGCGAACACTGAAGCTTTCTTT.

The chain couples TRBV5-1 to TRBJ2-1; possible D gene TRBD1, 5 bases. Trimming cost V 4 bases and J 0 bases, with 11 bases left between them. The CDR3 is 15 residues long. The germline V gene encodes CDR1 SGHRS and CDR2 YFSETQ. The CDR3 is CASSLGHLSYNEQFF. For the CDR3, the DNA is TGCGCCAGCAGCCTGGGGCACCTCTCCTACAATGAGCAGTTCTTC.

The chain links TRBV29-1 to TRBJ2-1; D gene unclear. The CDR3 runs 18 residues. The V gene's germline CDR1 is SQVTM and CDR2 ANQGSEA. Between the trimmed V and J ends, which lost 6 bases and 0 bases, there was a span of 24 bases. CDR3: CSVLGVTPTLSSYNEQFF. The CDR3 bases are TGCAGCGTCCTTGGGGTCACCCCAACCTTAAGCTCCTACAATGAGCAGTTCTTC.